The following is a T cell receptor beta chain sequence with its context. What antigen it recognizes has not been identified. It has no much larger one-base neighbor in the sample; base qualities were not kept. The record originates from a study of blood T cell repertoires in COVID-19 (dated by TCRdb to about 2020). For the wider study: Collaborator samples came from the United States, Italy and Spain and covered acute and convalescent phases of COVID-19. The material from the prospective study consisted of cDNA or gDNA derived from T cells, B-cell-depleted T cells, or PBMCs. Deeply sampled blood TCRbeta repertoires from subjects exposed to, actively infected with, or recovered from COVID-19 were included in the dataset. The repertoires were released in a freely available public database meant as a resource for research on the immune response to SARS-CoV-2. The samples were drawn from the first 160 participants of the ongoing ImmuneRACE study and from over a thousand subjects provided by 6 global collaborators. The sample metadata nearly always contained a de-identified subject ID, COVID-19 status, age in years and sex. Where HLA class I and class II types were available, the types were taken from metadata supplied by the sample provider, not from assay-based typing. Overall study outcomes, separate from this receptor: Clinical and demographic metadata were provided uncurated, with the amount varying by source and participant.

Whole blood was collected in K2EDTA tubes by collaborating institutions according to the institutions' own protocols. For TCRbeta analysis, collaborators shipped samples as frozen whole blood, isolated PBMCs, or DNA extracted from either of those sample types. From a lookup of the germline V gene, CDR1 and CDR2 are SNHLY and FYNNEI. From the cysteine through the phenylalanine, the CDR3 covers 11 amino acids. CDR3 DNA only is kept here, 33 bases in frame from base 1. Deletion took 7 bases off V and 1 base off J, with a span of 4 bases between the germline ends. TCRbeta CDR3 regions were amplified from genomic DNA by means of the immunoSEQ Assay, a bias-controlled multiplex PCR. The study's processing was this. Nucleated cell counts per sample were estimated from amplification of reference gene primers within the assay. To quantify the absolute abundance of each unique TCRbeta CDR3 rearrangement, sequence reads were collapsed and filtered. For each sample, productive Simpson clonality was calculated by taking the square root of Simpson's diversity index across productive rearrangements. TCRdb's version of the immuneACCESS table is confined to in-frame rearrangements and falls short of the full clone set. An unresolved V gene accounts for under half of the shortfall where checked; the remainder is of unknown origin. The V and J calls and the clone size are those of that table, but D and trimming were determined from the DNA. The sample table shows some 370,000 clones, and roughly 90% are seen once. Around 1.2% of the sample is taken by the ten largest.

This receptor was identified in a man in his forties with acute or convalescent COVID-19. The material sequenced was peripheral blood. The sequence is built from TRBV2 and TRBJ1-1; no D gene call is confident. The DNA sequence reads TGTGCCAGCACAGAGAACACTGAAGCTTTCTTT. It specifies CASTENTEAFF.